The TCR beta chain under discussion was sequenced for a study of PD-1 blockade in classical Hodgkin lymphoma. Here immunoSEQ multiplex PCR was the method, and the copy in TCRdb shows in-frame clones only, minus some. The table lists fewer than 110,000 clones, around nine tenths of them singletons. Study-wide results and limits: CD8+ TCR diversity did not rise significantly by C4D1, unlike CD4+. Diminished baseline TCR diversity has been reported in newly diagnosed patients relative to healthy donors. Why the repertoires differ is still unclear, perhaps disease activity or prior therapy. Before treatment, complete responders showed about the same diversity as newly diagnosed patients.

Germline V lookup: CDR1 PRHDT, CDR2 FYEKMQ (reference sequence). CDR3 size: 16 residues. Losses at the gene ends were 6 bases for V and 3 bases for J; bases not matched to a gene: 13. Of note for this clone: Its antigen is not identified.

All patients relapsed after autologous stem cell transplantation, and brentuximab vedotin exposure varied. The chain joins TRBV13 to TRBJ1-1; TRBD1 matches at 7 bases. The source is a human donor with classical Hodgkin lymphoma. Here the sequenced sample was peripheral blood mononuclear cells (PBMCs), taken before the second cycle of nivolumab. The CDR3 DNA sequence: TGTGCCAGCAGTGAGCGGGACAGAGGAGTTTACACTGAAGCTTTCTTT. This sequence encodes CASSERDRGVYTEAFF. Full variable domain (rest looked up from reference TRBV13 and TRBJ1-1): AAGVIQSPRHLIKEKRETATLKCYPIPRHDTVYWYQQGPGQDPQFLISFYEKMQSDKGSIPDRFSAQQFSDYHSELNMSSLELGDSALYFCASSERDRGVYTEAFFGQGTRLTVV.